What follows is one T cell receptor beta chain and its context. These data originate in a study of blood T cells in healthy people across ages. Looked up from germline, CDR1 is SEHNR and CDR2 is FQNEAQ (reference sequence). The junction had 8 bases not matched to a gene; V was cut back by 4 bases and J by 8 bases. The CDR3 extends over 15 amino acids. PCR was performed a second time for 7 to 11 cycles using a sample-barcoded 5' primer and a J-beta primer mix. Each cDNA molecule, via a template-switch adaptor with 12 random nucleotides, was tagged. TCRdb recomputed calls from the 5' RACE reads with MiXCR, one row per CDR3 protein. The repertoire holds more than 600,000 distinct CDR3 sequences, with approximately 25% as singletons. These sequences were also reported in another study, on T cells of mothers and their children.

The chain couples TRBV7-9 to TRBJ1-4, with 9 positions matching TRBD1. The origin of this receptor is a boy younger than 18 in good health. The sequenced material came from blood. CDR3 DNA: TGTGCCAGCAGCTCGAAGGACAGGGGAGCAGAAAAACTGTTTTTT. Encoded protein: CASSSKDRGAEKLFF.